Following are 15 T cell receptor beta chains from one sample sequenced in a study of patients and donors after allogeneic stem cell transplantation. TCRdb re-called the RT-PCR reads through MiXCR, storing one row per CDR3 protein. The sample has approximately 250,000 distinct CDR3 sequences; about 14% are singletons. Source material: blood, either unsorted or a sorted T cell fraction (not recorded which). The receptors stem from a human donor who was either an allogeneic HSCT recipient or a stem cell or donor lymphocyte infusion donor (not recorded which). It is not recorded whose cells these are; they may come from a transplant donor.

J is TRBJ2-3 and V is TRBV30, with TRBD2 matching 11 bases. Germline-derived CDR1 and CDR2 are GTSNPN and SVGIG (reference sequence). The CDR3 loop spans 15 amino acids. The trim removed 3 bases at V and 4 bases at J, leaving 6 bases unmatched. In DNA, the CDR3 is TGTGCCTGGAGGACTAGCGGGGAGGGTTCAGATACGCAGTATTTT. This codes for CAWRTSGEGSDTQYF.

This clonotype turned up a few times. The rearrangement uses TRBV6-1 and TRBJ2-1, with 11 bases lining up with TRBD2. The CDR3 is 15 residues long. Germline V gene lookup returns CDR1 MNHNS and CDR2 SASEGT. The ends lost 3 bases at V and 3 bases at J; junction bases unmatched: 1. The CDR3 reads CASSEGLADYNEQFF. The CDR3 DNA reads as TGTGCCAGCAGTGAGGGACTAGCGGACTACAATGAGCAGTTCTTC.

This clonotype was counted many times. This chain uses TRBV10-3 with TRBJ2-3; 8 bases are a match to TRBD2. Per the germline V gene, CDR1 is ENHRY and CDR2 is SYGVKD. The CDR3 is 14 residues long. Trimming took 2 bases from V and 5 from J; bases not matched to a gene: 3. CDR3 in DNA: TGTGCCATCAGTGAGAGGGGACTAGAAGATACGCAGTATTTT. This translates into CAISERGLEDTQYF.

This clonotype came up a few times. The chain recombines TRBV27 with TRBJ1-1; no firm D call. The V gene lost 6 bases and the J gene lost 1 base, with 9 bases spanning the gap. Looked up from germline, CDR1 is MNHEY and CDR2 is SMNVEV (reference sequence). The CDR3 spans 13 residues. CDR3 in DNA: TGTGCCAGCAGCTTTCAGTGGAACACTGAAGCTTTCTTT. It is translated as CASSFQWNTEAFF.

This clonotype was seen a handful of times. This chain uses TRBV20-1 with TRBJ1-2; 9 nucleotides align to TRBD1. This CDR3 spans 16 amino acids. Germline CDR1 and CDR2: DFQATT and SNEGSKA (reference sequence). J lost 5 bases, V lost 0 bases, and 10 bases had no gene match. This CDR3 is CSARDPKTGTGYGYTF. In DNA form, the CDR3 reads TGCAGTGCTAGAGATCCAAAAACCGGGACAGGGTATGGCTACACCTTC.

This clonotype was seen more than once but under ten times. The V gene is TRBV21-1, the J gene TRBJ1-4; the listed D gene, TRBD1, was not tested against the DNA. TRBV21-1 is listed as a pseudogene. The CDR3 extends over 16 amino acids. CDR3 loop: CASSKFGGATNEKLFF. In DNA form, the CDR3 reads TGTGCCAGCAGCAAATTCGGGGGCGCGACTAATGAAAAACTGTTTTTT.

This clonotype was counted many times. This sequence joins TRBV7-2 and TRBJ1-4; TRBD1 might be the D (5 bases). The ends were cut back, 1 base at V and 12 bases at J, with 21 bases in the middle. Per the germline V gene, CDR1 is SGHTA and CDR2 is FQGNSA. CDR3 length equals 16 residues. The CDR3 loop is CASSLGGTALGRELFF. The CDR3 DNA sequence: TGTGCCAGCAGCTTAGGGGGGACGGCCCTAGGGCGGGAACTGTTTTTT.

The chain combines TRBV2 with TRBJ2-7; D may correspond to TRBD1 or TRBD2 (6 bases each). The CDR3 covers 12 residues. Germline CDR1 SNHLY, CDR2 FYNNEI. Trimming removed 7 bases at V and 4 bases at J, with 11 bases between. DNA for the CDR3: TGTGCCAGCAAAGGGGGGACTTACGAGCAGTACTTC. This gives the protein CASKGGTYEQYF.

In its sample, this clonotype was seen a few times. The rearrangement joins TRBV29-1 to TRBJ1-1; D is uncertain. CDR3 length equals 14 residues. V lost 0 bases and J lost 8, with 16 bases in between. The germline V gene encodes CDR1 SQVTM and CDR2 ANQGSEA. The chain's CDR3 is CSVEEEAGGWEAFF. DNA of the CDR3: TGCAGCGTTGAAGAGGAGGCAGGTGGGTGGGAAGCTTTCTTT. Drawing the rest from reference TRBV29-1 and TRBJ1-1, the complete variable domain is SAVISQKPSRDICQRGTSLTIQCQVDSQVTMMFWYRQQPGQSLTLIATANQGSEATYESGFVIDKFPISRPNLTFSTLTVSNMSPEDSSIYLCSVEEEAGGWEAFFGQGTRLTVV.

V usage is TRBV24-1 and J usage is TRBJ2-1; TRBD1 matches at 7 bases. The V and J ends lost 2 bases and 7 bases, in that order; junction bases with no gene match: 1. CDR1 is KGHDR, CDR2 SFDVKD, per germline. CDR3 size: 13 residues. CDR3 DNA: TGTGCCACCAGTGATTACAGGGGAAATGAGCAGTTCTTC. This sequence encodes CATSDYRGNEQFF.

This clonotype was found a few times. The J gene is TRBJ1-1, the V gene TRBV7-2; D perhaps matches TRBD1 (6 bases). V was cut by 0 bases and J by 7 bases, with 15 bases left in between. The CDR3 has 15 residues. Germline CDR1 SGHTA, CDR2 FQGNSA. The CDR3 loop is CASSLAIGTPDEAFF. CDR3 coding DNA: TGTGCCAGCAGCTTAGCAATCGGGACACCGGATGAAGCTTTCTTT.

This clonotype was observed a few times. V usage is TRBV7-2 and J usage is TRBJ2-1; 7 bases are shared with TRBD2. V was clipped by 4 bases and J by 2 bases; unmatched bases: 8. Germline lookup yields CDR1 SGHTA and CDR2 FQGNSA. The CDR3 consists of 16 residues. The CDR3 nucleotides are TGTGCCAGCAGCTCACGGCGGCTAGCGGCCTACAATGAGCAGTTCTTC. It codes for CASSSRRLAAYNEQFF.

The sample holds many counts of this clonotype. The genes are TRBV7-8 and TRBJ2-3, with D maybe TRBD1 (6 bases). CDR1 and CDR2 from the germline V gene are SGHVS and FQNEAQ. V was pared by 9 bases and J by 0 bases, with 13 bases between. This CDR3 is 14 amino acids long. The CDR3 spells CASSLGQSTDTQYF. CDR3 DNA sequence: TGTGCCAGTTCCCTGGGACAAAGCACAGATACGCAGTATTTT.

The chain joins TRBV4-3 to TRBJ2-1; 13 bases line up with TRBD2. V trimming: 4 bases; J trimming: 4 bases; junction bases outside the gene matches: 4. Germline CDR1 and CDR2: LGHNA and YSLEER. CDR3 size: 16 residues. CDR3 sequence: CASSRRTSGGYNEQFF. CDR3 nucleotide sequence: TGCGCCAGCAGCCGCAGGACTAGCGGGGGATACAATGAGCAGTTCTTC.

The rearrangement joins TRBV25-1 to TRBJ1-2; a weak D match, TRBD1 (5 bases). V gave up 4 bases and J gave up 7 bases, with 7 bases separating them. There are 11 residues in the CDR3. Germline V lookup: CDR1 MGHDK, CDR2 SYGVNS. CDR3 sequence: CASSGGVGYTF. The CDR3 nucleotides read TGTGCCAGCAGTGGAGGGGTTGGCTACACCTTC.